This T cell receptor beta chain was obtained from a study of CD8 T cells in ankylosing spondylitis. Details on this clonotype: Its antigen remains unidentified.

Notes on the study in general: Reactive arthritis synovial fluid and blood were previously reported to contain some motif variants. Disease-linked clones reportedly showed significant enrichment in matched ankylosing spondylitis synovial fluid.

The V and J ends lost 3 bases and 3 bases respectively, with 11 bases between them. Germline values: CDR1 DFQATT, CDR2 SNEGSKA (reference sequence). This CDR3 has 13 residues. TCRdb independently ran MiXCR on the 5' RACE reads; one entry per CDR3 protein. The sample has about 300,000 distinct CDR3 sequences, less than 25% seen once. The receptor's source is a female donor with ankylosing spondylitis or in good health (not recorded which). Sequences were obtained from blood, either unsorted or a sorted T cell fraction (not recorded which). The rearrangement joins TRBV20-1 to TRBJ2-5; no definite D call. CDR3 coding DNA: TGCAGTGCTAGTAAGGCAGCCGAAGAGACCCAGTACTTC. Its translation: CSASKAAEETQYF.